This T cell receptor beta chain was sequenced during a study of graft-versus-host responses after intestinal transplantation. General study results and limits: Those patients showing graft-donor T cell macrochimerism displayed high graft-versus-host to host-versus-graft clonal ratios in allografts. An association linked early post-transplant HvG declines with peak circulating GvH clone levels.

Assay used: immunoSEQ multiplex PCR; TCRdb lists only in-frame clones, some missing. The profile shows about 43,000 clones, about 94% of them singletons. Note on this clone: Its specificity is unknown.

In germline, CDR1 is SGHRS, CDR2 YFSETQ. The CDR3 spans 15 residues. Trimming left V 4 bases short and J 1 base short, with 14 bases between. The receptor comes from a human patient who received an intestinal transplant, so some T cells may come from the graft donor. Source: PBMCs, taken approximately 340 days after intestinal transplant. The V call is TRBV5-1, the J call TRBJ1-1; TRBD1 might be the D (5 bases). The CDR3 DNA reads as TGCGCCAGCAGCGTCAGTTGGGGGTCGAACACTGAAGCTTTCTTT. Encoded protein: CASSVSWGSNTEAFF.